The clone carrying this TCR beta chain has just a few counts. Antigen: not known. These data come from a study of cytomegalovirus exposure and HLA in healthy donors. Study-wide results and limits: There were under 200 TCR beta chains listed as cytomegalovirus-associated.

Vbeta (60) and Jbeta (13) primers were used in the PCR. Only in-frame clones appear in the TCRdb table, and some are missing; sequencing was by immunoSEQ multiplex PCR. The sample has over 150,000 clones; around 79% are singletons. V shed 0 bases and J shed 1 base, with 4 bases lying between them. The CDR3 has 13 amino acids. CDR1 is SGHRS and CDR2 is YFSETQ in the germline V gene. This chain joins TRBV5-1 and TRBJ1-1; D is uncertain. This receptor was identified in a man aged 18 to 29 in good health and CMV-seronegative. The sequenced sample consisted of PBMCs. The DNA of the CDR3 is TGCGCCAGCAGCTTGGACACGAACACTGAAGCTTTCTTT. Translated, it gives CASSLDTNTEAFF.